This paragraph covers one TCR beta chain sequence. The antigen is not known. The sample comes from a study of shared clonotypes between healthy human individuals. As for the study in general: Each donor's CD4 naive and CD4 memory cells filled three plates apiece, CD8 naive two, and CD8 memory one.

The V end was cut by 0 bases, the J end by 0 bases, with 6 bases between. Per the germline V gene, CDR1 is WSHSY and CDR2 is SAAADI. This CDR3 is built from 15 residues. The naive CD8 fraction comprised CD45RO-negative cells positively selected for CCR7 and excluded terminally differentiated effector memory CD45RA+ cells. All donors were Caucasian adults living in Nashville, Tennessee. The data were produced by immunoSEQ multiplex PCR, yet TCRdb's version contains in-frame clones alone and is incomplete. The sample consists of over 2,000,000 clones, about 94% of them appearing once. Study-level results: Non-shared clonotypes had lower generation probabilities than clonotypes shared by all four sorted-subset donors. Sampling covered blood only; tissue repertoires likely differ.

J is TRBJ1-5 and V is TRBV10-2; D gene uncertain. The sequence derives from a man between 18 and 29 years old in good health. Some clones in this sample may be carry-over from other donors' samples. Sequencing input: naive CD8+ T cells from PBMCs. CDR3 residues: CASSESENSNQPQHF. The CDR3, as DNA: TGCGCCAGCAGTGAGTCAGAGAATAGCAATCAGCCCCAGCATTTT.